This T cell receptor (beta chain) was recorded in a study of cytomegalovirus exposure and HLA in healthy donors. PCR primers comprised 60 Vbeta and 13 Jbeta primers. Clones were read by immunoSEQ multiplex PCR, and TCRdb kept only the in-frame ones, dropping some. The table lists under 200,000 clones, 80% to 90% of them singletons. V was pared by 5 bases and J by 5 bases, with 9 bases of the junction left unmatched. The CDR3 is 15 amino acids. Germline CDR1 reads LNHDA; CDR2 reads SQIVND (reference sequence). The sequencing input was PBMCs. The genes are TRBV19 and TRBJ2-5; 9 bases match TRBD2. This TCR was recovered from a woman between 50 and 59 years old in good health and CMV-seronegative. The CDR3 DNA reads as TGTGCCAGTAGTCAGGCGGGGGGGCCGGAGGAGACCCAGTACTTC. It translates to CASSQAGGPEETQYF.